Described below is a single T cell receptor (beta chain) sequence and its context. This sample was taken from a study of cytomegalovirus exposure and HLA in healthy donors. Assay: immunoSEQ multiplex PCR; the TCRdb copy retains only in-frame clones and omits some. The table shows some 170,000 clones, with about 89% occurring only once. The germline V gene has CDR1 MNHEY and CDR2 SMNVEV (reference sequence). With 7 bases removed from V and 2 bases from J, the gap between germline ends came to 7 bases. The CDR3 runs to 12 residues. The source of this sequence is a man aged 30 to 45 in good health and CMV-seropositive. This chain uses TRBV27 with TRBJ2-3, with unresolved D. Sequences were obtained from PBMCs. The CDR3 reads CASKPTTDTQYF. The CDR3 bases are TGTGCCAGCAAACCGACCACAGATACGCAGTATTTT.